The 3 T cell receptor beta chains below all came from one sample that was sequenced in a study of blood T cells in healthy people across ages. Then a second PCR, running about 6 to 11 cycles, was carried out with a sample-barcoded 5' primer and a J-beta primer mix. TCRdb passed the 5' RACE reads through MiXCR, listing each CDR3 protein once. The table includes some 1,500,000 distinct CDR3 sequences, about 45% detected once. The sample comprised blood. These receptor sequences come from a woman younger than 30 in good health.

This clonotype was detected a few times. CDR3 nucleotides: TGCAGTGCAAAAAGCGGGGGGGCCCACAATGAGCAGTTCTTC. Translation: CSAKSGGAHNEQFF. The V call is TRBV20-1, the J call TRBJ2-1; 10 nucleotides align to TRBD2. The V gene end was trimmed by 6 bases and the J gene end by 5 bases; junction bases not matched to a gene: 7. Germline V gene sequence: CDR1 DFQATT, CDR2 SNEGSKA (reference sequence). CDR3 size: 14 residues.

The V gene is TRBV4-3, the J gene TRBJ1-1; 7 positions match TRBD1. CDR1 LGHNA and CDR2 YSLEER come from the germline V gene. The CDR3 is 15 residues long. V lost 2 bases to trimming and J lost 10 bases; unmatched junction nucleotides: 13. For the CDR3, the DNA is TGCGCCAGCAGCCAATCGGGCGGGAAAGAGGGGGCAGCTTTCTTT. It is translated as CASSQSGGKEGAAFF.

This rearrangement joins TRBV7-9 to TRBJ2-3, with D possibly matching TRBD2 (6 bases). CDR3 length: 16 amino acids. Trimming removed 8 bases from V and 2 bases from J, with 20 bases in between. Germline CDR1 and CDR2: SEHNR and FQNEAQ (reference sequence). The CDR3 nucleotides read TGTGCCAGCCGCCCAGGCAGCGGACTACACACAGATACGCAGTATTTT. Protein sequence: CASRPGSGLHTDTQYF.